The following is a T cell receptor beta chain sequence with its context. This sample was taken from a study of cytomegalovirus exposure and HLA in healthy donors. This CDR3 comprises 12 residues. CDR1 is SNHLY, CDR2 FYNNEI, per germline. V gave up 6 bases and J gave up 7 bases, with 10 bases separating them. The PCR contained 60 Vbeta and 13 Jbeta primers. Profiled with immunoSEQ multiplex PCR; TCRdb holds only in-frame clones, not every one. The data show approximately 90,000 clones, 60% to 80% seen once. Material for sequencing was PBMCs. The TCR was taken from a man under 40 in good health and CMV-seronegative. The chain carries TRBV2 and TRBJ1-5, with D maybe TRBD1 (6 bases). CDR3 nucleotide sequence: TGTGCCAGCAGGGCAGGGGCCCAGCCCCAGCATTTT. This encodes CASRAGAQPQHF.